The 18 T cell receptor beta chains below come from one sample, sequenced in a study of shared clonotypes between healthy human individuals. Generated by immunoSEQ multiplex PCR, the TCRdb table keeps only in-frame clones and is missing some. The sample has over a million clones, about 70% seen once. Sequenced material: memory CD4+ T cells sorted from blood. As for subset: CD45RA-negative fraction. The receptors were sampled from a man aged 18 to 35 in good health.

The rearrangement joins TRBV28 to TRBJ2-3; no clear D gene. This CDR3 is 14 amino acids long. Trimming pared 6 bases from V and 0 bases from J, leaving 10 bases between. Germline V gene data show CDR1 as MDHEN and CDR2 as SYDVKM. The CDR3 DNA follows: TGTGCCAGCAGCGCCCCGGGTAGCACAGATACGCAGTATTTT. Amino acids: CASSAPGSTDTQYF.

The V and J genes are TRBV6-1 and TRBJ1-2; TRBD1 is a possible D gene (5 bases). Germline V gene sequence: CDR1 MNHNS, CDR2 SASEGT. V lost 1 base and J lost 4, with 16 bases in between. The CDR3 is made up of 16 amino acids. CDR3: CASSEGRHGGIYGYTF. The CDR3, as DNA: TGTGCCAGCAGTGAAGGAAGACATGGGGGGATCTATGGCTACACCTTC.

In regard to this clone: Different DNA sequences within this sample yield the same CDR3. The chain carries TRBV30 and TRBJ2-7, with TRBD1 matching over 8 bases. The CDR3 length is 14 residues. From germline, CDR1 is GTSNPN and CDR2 SVGIG (reference sequence). V trimming: 0 bases; J trimming: 3 bases; junction bases outside the gene matches: 4. CDR3 protein: CAWSVLDRVYEQYF. For the CDR3, the DNA is TGTGCCTGGAGTGTACTGGACAGGGTCTACGAGCAGTACTTC. Full variable domain (outside the CDR3, taken from reference TRBV30 and TRBJ2-7): SQTIHQWPATLVQPVGSPLSLECTVEGTSNPNLYWYRQAAGRGLQLLFYSVGIGQISSEVPQNLSASRPQDRQFILSSKKLLLSDSGFYLCAWSVLDRVYEQYFGPGTRLTVT.

The chain links TRBV5-1 to TRBJ2-1; D might be TRBD1 (6 bases). Germline V gene lookup returns CDR1 SGHRS and CDR2 YFSETQ. This CDR3 is 14 amino acids long. The germline V and J ends were trimmed by 2 bases and 9 bases, with 15 bases remaining between them. This CDR3 reads CASSFVSGVGEQFF. CDR3 DNA sequence: TGCGCCAGCAGCTTTGTGTCAGGGGTCGGTGAGCAGTTCTTC. The full variable domain, rest sourced from reference TRBV5-1 and TRBJ2-1, is KAGVTQTPRYLIKTRGQQVTLSCSPISGHRSVSWYQQTPGQGLQFLFEYFSETQRNKGNFPGRFSGRQFSNSRSEMNVSTLELGDSALYLCASSFVSGVGEQFFGPGTRLTVL.

The sample holds a few counts of this clone. This chain links TRBV5-1 with TRBJ1-4; no definite D call. The CDR3 extends over 16 amino acids. The V end lost 4 bases, the J end lost 11 bases, and 24 bases lay between the germline ends. Germline V gene sequence: CDR1 SGHRS, CDR2 YFSETQ. The chain's CDR3 is CASSIQTGSSDSKLFF. The CDR3 region has the DNA TGCGCCAGCAGCATACAGACCGGCAGTTCCGACTCTAAACTGTTTTTT.

The genes are TRBV20-1 and TRBJ2-7; no firm D call. Trimming stripped 6 bases from V and 9 bases from J, with 12 bases between. Germline V CDR1 and CDR2: DFQATT, SNEGSKA (reference sequence). This CDR3 is 10 amino acids long. The CDR3 here is CSASAEGQYF. CDR3 nucleotides: TGCAGTGCATCTGCGGAAGGGCAGTACTTC.

The gene calls are TRBV2 and TRBJ1-4; D call uncertain. Germline V gene data show CDR1 as SNHLY and CDR2 as FYNNEI. The V end lost 7 bases, the J end lost 1 base, and 10 bases lay between the germline ends. The CDR3 is 14 amino acids. CDR3 protein: CASKREGTNEKLFF. DNA for the CDR3: TGTGCCAGCAAAAGAGAGGGAACTAATGAAAAACTGTTTTTT.

The chain couples TRBV10-1 to TRBJ2-3; TRBD2 matches 10 bases. V lost 4 bases and J lost 2; bases outside the gene matches: 3. The CDR3 is 15 residues long. From germline, CDR1 is WNHNN and CDR2 SYGVQD (reference sequence). CDR3 region: CASSVTSGTTDTQYF. The CDR3 DNA reads as TGCGCCAGCAGTGTAACTAGCGGGACCACAGATACGCAGTATTTT.

This clone came up a few times. V is TRBV2 and J is TRBJ2-7; TRBD1 aligns across 8 bases. J gave up 2 bases and V 10 bases, and 10 bases lay outside the gene matches. The CDR3 is 14 amino acids. Germline CDR1 SNHLY, CDR2 FYNNEI. For the CDR3, the DNA is TGTGCCACCCGTCGCGACAGGGGTACCTACGAGCAGTACTTC. Its translation is CATRRDRGTYEQYF.

V gene TRBV19 combines with J gene TRBJ1-3; D is undetermined. The CDR3 spans 13 residues. The V end was cut by 3 bases, the J end by 4 bases, with 7 bases between. The germline V gene has CDR1 LNHDA and CDR2 SQIVND (reference sequence). The CDR3 here is CASSILRGNTIYF. CDR3 sequence (DNA): TGTGCCAGTAGTATCCTTCGGGGAAACACCATATATTTT.

This chain connects TRBV5-1 to TRBJ2-5; unclear D gene. V lost 4 bases, J lost 4 bases, and 17 bases lay in between. This CDR3 has 15 residues. CDR1 is SGHRS, CDR2 YFSETQ, per germline. Here the CDR3 reads CASSPATLSVETQYF. Here the CDR3 DNA reads TGCGCCAGCAGCCCGGCCACCCTGTCCGTAGAGACCCAGTACTTC.

This sequence joins TRBV7-3 and TRBJ2-7, with D hard to call. CDR1 is SGHTA and CDR2 is FQGTGA in the germline V gene. CDR3 size: 14 residues. Trimming shortened V by 5 bases and J by 8 bases, and 19 bases separated the two germline ends. DNA for the CDR3: TGTGCCAGCAGCCCGAAAATCGACTCCTTTAAGCAGTACTTC. It encodes CASSPKIDSFKQYF.

The V call is TRBV28, the J call TRBJ1-6; 9 positions match TRBD1. The CDR3 spans 19 residues. V trimming: 3 bases; J trimming: 2 bases; junction bases outside the gene matches: 11. Germline V lookup: CDR1 MDHEN, CDR2 SYDVKM. The CDR3 DNA follows: TGTGCCAGCAGTTTTCCGACAGGGGGACCGAGTACCTATAATTCACCCCTCCACTTT. Protein: CASSFPTGGPSTYNSPLHF.

The chain joins TRBV27 to TRBJ2-2; D uncertain. The germline CDR1 and CDR2 sequences are MNHEY and SMNVEV (reference sequence). The CDR3 length is 18 residues. V was shortened by 4 bases and J by 6 bases, with 24 bases between the two germline ends. Here the CDR3 reads CASSSRPTRSHQAGELFF. As DNA, the CDR3 is TGTGCCAGCAGTTCTAGGCCGACAAGGTCCCATCAGGCCGGGGAGCTGTTTTTT.

This clone came up many times. This chain joins TRBV10-3 and TRBJ2-7; D not certain. The V gene lost 8 bases and the J gene lost 6 bases, with 20 bases spanning the gap. Germline V CDR1 and CDR2: ENHRY, SYGVKD. This CDR3 is 14 amino acids long. The CDR3 reads CAIGLGGIGGEQYF. In nucleotides, the CDR3 is TGTGCCATCGGTTTGGGTGGGATTGGTGGCGAGCAGTACTTC.

The chain recombines TRBV18 with TRBJ1-2; unclear D gene. The CDR3 spans 15 residues. Germline-derived CDR1 and CDR2 are KGHSH and LQKENI. V lost 0 bases and J 3 bases, leaving 11 bases between the germline ends. In nucleotides, the CDR3 is TGTGCCAGCTCACCACCGTTGGCTGAGGACTATGGCTACACCTTC. Its protein product is CASSPPLAEDYGYTF. Full variable domain (missing parts from reference TRBV18 and TRBJ1-2): NAGVMQNPRHLVRRRGQEARLRCSPMKGHSHVYWYRQLPEEGLKFMVYLQKENIIDESGMPKERFSAEFPKEGPSILRIQQVVRGDSAAYFCASSPPLAEDYGYTFGSGTRLTVV.

The chain carries TRBV27 and TRBJ2-3, with D maybe TRBD1 (6 bases). V lost 3 bases and J 2 bases, leaving 9 bases between the germline ends. Germline lookup yields CDR1 MNHEY and CDR2 SMNVEV (reference sequence). CDR3 size: 14 residues. The CDR3 sequence is CASSLGHLTDTQYF. In DNA form, the CDR3 reads TGTGCCAGCAGTTTGGGACACCTCACAGATACGCAGTATTTT.

The gene calls are TRBV29-1 and TRBJ1-2, with D uncertain. Germline assignment: CDR1 SQVTM and CDR2 ANQGSEA. CDR3 length: 12 amino acids. V lost 4 bases, J lost 7 bases, and 13 bases lay in between. The CDR3 region has the DNA TGCAGCGTTGGGTACGGGGTGGCTGGCTACACCTTC. Its translation is CSVGYGVAGYTF.